The 23 T cell receptor beta chains below all came from one sample that was sequenced in a study of CD8 T cells in ankylosing spondylitis. TCRdb used MiXCR to reprocess the 5' RACE reads, holding one entry per CDR3 protein. The table includes more than 6,500 distinct CDR3 sequences, around 8.2% detected once. The sample taken for sequencing was blood, either unsorted or a sorted T cell fraction (not recorded which). These receptors came from a male donor with ankylosing spondylitis or in good health (not recorded which).

The chain couples TRBV9 to TRBJ2-3; D call uncertain. With 0 bases removed from V and 1 base from J, the gap between germline ends came to 12 bases. CDR3 length equals 16 residues. Looked up from germline, CDR1 is SGDLS and CDR2 is YYNGEE. The CDR3 coding sequence is TGTGCCAGCAGCGTAGAGTATGGGTTGGGCACAGATACGCAGTATTTT. Its translation: CASSVEYGLGTDTQYF. Full variable domain (remainder filled in from reference TRBV9 and TRBJ2-3): DSGVTQTPKHLITATGQRVTLRCSPRSGDLSVYWYQQSLDQGLQFLIQYYNGEERAKGNILERFSAQQFPDLHSELNLSSLELGDSALYFCASSVEYGLGTDTQYFGPGTRLTVL.

This clonotype came up many times. The rearrangement uses TRBV9 and TRBJ2-2; 10 nucleotides match TRBD2. Germline loops: CDR1 SGDLS, CDR2 YYNGEE. This CDR3 contains 16 residues. The junction had 5 bases not matched to a gene; V was cut back by 0 bases and J by 6 bases. The CDR3 coding sequence is TGTGCCAGCAGCGTAGACAGCGGGAGGGGGGCCGGGGAGCTGTTTTTT. Amino acids: CASSVDSGRGAGELFF.

This clonotype was seen at least ten times. The gene calls are TRBV9 and TRBJ1-5; maybe TRBD1 (6 bases). The V end was cut by 3 bases, the J end by 6 bases, with 13 bases between. The CDR3 has 14 amino acids. Germline V gene sequence: CDR1 SGDLS, CDR2 YYNGEE. The CDR3 here is CASSEWGAGQPQHF. In DNA form, the CDR3 reads TGTGCCAGCAGCGAGTGGGGGGCTGGTCAGCCCCAGCATTTT.

This clonotype is termed medium-sized. The CDR3 DNA reads as TGTGCCAGCAGCGTGACTAAAACTAGCGGGGGGACAGATACGCAGTATTTT. It translates to CASSVTKTSGGTDTQYF. The chain combines TRBV9 with TRBJ2-3, with 12 bases lining up with TRBD2. V trimming: 2 bases; J trimming: 3 bases; junction bases outside the gene matches: 7. This CDR3 has 17 amino acids. The V gene's germline CDR1 is SGDLS and CDR2 YYNGEE. The full variable domain, its missing parts supplied by reference TRBV9 and TRBJ2-3, is DSGVTQTPKHLITATGQRVTLRCSPRSGDLSVYWYQQSLDQGLQFLIQYYNGEERAKGNILERFSAQQFPDLHSELNLSSLELGDSALYFCASSVTKTSGGTDTQYFGPGTRLTVL.

This clonotype was seen many times. The CDR3 sequence: CASSVHRGFGETQYF. The CDR3 bases are TGTGCCAGCAGCGTACATCGGGGGTTTGGGGAGACCCAGTACTTC. The chain uses TRBV9 and TRBJ2-5, with a tentative D call TRBD2 (6 bases). V lost 1 base and J lost 5, with 15 bases in between. This CDR3 contains 15 residues. The germline gives CDR1 SGDLS, CDR2 YYNGEE. The variable domain in full, completed from reference TRBV9 and TRBJ2-5, reads DSGVTQTPKHLITATGQRVTLRCSPRSGDLSVYWYQQSLDQGLQFLIQYYNGEERAKGNILERFSAQQFPDLHSELNLSSLELGDSALYFCASSVHRGFGETQYFGPGTRLLVL.

This clonotype is medium-sized (0.01 to 0.1%) within its sample. The V gene is TRBV9, the J gene TRBJ2-2; 12 nucleotides agree with TRBD2. Germline values: CDR1 SGDLS, CDR2 YYNGEE. After removal of 5 bases from V and 8 bases from J, the junction contained 7 bases not matched to a gene. The CDR3 contains 15 residues. CDR3 protein: CASSASGGAGGELFF. In DNA form, the CDR3 reads TGTGCCAGCAGTGCTAGCGGGGGGGCCGGAGGGGAGCTGTTTTTT.

This clonotype was seen at least ten times. V gene TRBV9 combines with J gene TRBJ2-3; tentative D call: TRBD1 (5 bases). Trimming stripped 3 bases from V and 6 bases from J, with 8 bases between. The CDR3 contains 12 residues. CDR1 and CDR2 (germline): SGDLS, YYNGEE. The CDR3 DNA reads as TGTGCCAGCAGCGAGGGGCGGGATACGCAGTATTTT. Translated, it gives CASSEGRDTQYF.

This clonotype is labeled medium-sized. The J gene is TRBJ1-2, the V gene TRBV9; D gene unclear. The ends were cut back, 0 bases at V and 2 bases at J, with 8 bases in the middle. Germline V gene lookup returns CDR1 SGDLS and CDR2 YYNGEE. The CDR3 consists of 14 residues. The CDR3: CASSVAGGNYGYTF. DNA for the CDR3: TGTGCCAGCAGCGTAGCGGGTGGAAACTATGGCTACACCTTC.

In its sample, this clonotype was seen many times. This sequence joins TRBV9 and TRBJ2-1; 14 nucleotides line up with TRBD2. The CDR3 sequence is 17 residues long. Trimming at V came to 7 bases and at J to 2 bases, leaving 8 bases not matched to a gene. Per the germline V gene, CDR1 is SGDLS and CDR2 is YYNGEE. CDR3 residues: CASSGTSGSRAYNEQFF. DNA of the CDR3: TGTGCCAGCTCCGGGACTAGCGGGAGTCGCGCCTACAATGAGCAGTTCTTC.

This clonotype turned up a few times. The chain joins TRBV9 to TRBJ1-3, with D maybe TRBD1 (5 bases). Trimming pared 0 bases from V and 0 bases from J, leaving 7 bases between. CDR1 and CDR2 (germline): SGDLS, YYNGEE. The CDR3 spans 15 residues. The CDR3 nucleotides are TGTGCCAGCAGCGTAGACGGGGCCTCTGGAAACACCATATATTTT. The encoded protein is CASSVDGASGNTIYF.

This clonotype occurred many times. V gene TRBV9 combines with J gene TRBJ2-5, with TRBD1 matching 11 bases. From germline, CDR1 is SGDLS and CDR2 YYNGEE. This CDR3 spans 18 amino acids. Trimming took 4 bases from V and 2 from J; bases not matched to a gene: 13. CDR3 DNA sequence: TGTGCCAGCAGCCCCCGGGACAGGGGGTCCCTTCGGCAAGAGACCCAGTACTTC. As protein: CASSPRDRGSLRQETQYF.

By share, this clonotype ranks as medium-sized. The rearrangement joins TRBV9 to TRBJ2-1; unclear D gene. CDR3 length equals 13 residues. The V end lost 6 bases, the J end lost 6 bases, and 13 bases lay between the germline ends. CDR1 is SGDLS and CDR2 is YYNGEE in the germline V gene. CDR3 nucleotide sequence: TGTGCCAGCACGTCGTGGGATGTCAATGAGCAGTTCTTC. As protein: CASTSWDVNEQFF.

Sample share makes this clonotype medium-sized (0.01 to 0.1%). This rearrangement joins TRBV9 to TRBJ1-2; D perhaps matches TRBD1 (5 bases). Germline V gives CDR1 SGDLS, CDR2 YYNGEE. Trimming shortened V by 0 bases and J by 2 bases, and 5 bases separated the two germline ends. The length of the CDR3 is 13 residues. The CDR3 DNA is TGTGCCAGCAGCGTAGGACAGAACTATGGCTACACCTTC. It is translated as CASSVGQNYGYTF.

The chain couples TRBV9 to TRBJ2-3; 9 bases match TRBD2. In germline, CDR1 is SGDLS, CDR2 YYNGEE. CDR3 length: 15 amino acids. Germline trimming cut 0 bases from V and 5 bases from J; bases unmatched to any gene: 4. CDR3 sequence (DNA): TGTGCCAGCAGCGTAGTAGCGGGAGATGTAGATACGCAGTATTTT. Its protein is CASSVVAGDVDTQYF.

At least ten counts were recorded for this clonotype. V gene TRBV9 combines with J gene TRBJ2-2, with 9 bases aligning to TRBD2. Germline CDR1 and CDR2: SGDLS and YYNGEE. The CDR3 sequence is 15 residues long. Germline trimming cut 3 bases from V and 4 bases from J; bases unmatched to any gene: 4. The CDR3 region has the DNA TGTGCCAGCAGCGCCGGGACTAGCCCCACCGGGGAGCTGTTTTTT. Translation gives CASSAGTSPTGELFF.

J is TRBJ2-5 and V is TRBV9, with 9 bases aligning to TRBD1. The CDR3 runs to 15 residues. Trimming took 3 bases from V and 1 from J; bases not matched to a gene: 4. CDR1 and CDR2 (germline): SGDLS, YYNGEE. The CDR3 region is CASSEGQGSQETQYF. The CDR3 bases are TGTGCCAGCAGCGAGGGACAGGGCTCCCAAGAGACCCAGTACTTC.

This clonotype was counted between two and nine times. The V and J genes are TRBV9 and TRBJ2-5; TRBD2 matches 8 bases. Germline CDR1 SGDLS, CDR2 YYNGEE. The CDR3 sequence is 16 residues long. V lost 3 bases, J lost 2 bases, and 9 bases stayed unmatched. This CDR3 is CASSAGLAGHQETQYF. CDR3 DNA sequence: TGTGCCAGCAGCGCCGGACTAGCAGGGCATCAAGAGACCCAGTACTTC.

This clonotype is medium-sized by share. J is TRBJ1-1 and V is TRBV9, with a possible D match to TRBD1 (5 bases). Trimming left V 3 bases short and J 1 base short, with 10 bases between. CDR1 is SGDLS and CDR2 is YYNGEE in the germline V gene. The CDR3 totals 14 residues. CDR3 DNA sequence: TGTGCCAGCAGCGGATTAAGGGGGAACACTGAAGCTTTCTTT. Translating it yields CASSGLRGNTEAFF. Full variable domain (outside the CDR3, taken from reference TRBV9 and TRBJ1-1): DSGVTQTPKHLITATGQRVTLRCSPRSGDLSVYWYQQSLDQGLQFLIQYYNGEERAKGNILERFSAQQFPDLHSELNLSSLELGDSALYFCASSGLRGNTEAFFGQGTRLTVV.

In its sample, this clonotype is medium-sized. This chain links TRBV9 with TRBJ2-1; 10 bases fit TRBD2. The germline CDR1 and CDR2 sequences are SGDLS and YYNGEE. V lost 3 bases, J lost 4 bases, and 7 bases stayed unmatched. The CDR3 extends over 16 amino acids. CDR3 bases: TGTGCCAGCAGCGACCGGCTAGCGGGGGATTACAATGAGCAGTTCTTC. It codes for CASSDRLAGDYNEQFF.

This clonotype was observed a few times. A junction end diverges from the germline sequence, so it may reflect a read error. The V and J genes are TRBV9 and TRBJ2-3, with 9 bases identical to TRBD2. The CDR3 runs to 12 residues. Germline assignment: CDR1 SGDLS and CDR2 YYNGEE. The CDR3 region has the DNA TGTGCCAGCAGCCTTAGCGGGGGCCCCTTGGGTTTT. Translated: CASSLSGGPLGF.

V is TRBV9 and J is TRBJ1-4; 9 bases map to TRBD1. The CDR3 has 15 residues. V shed 4 bases and J 5 bases; nucleotides not matched to a gene: 6. CDR1 is SGDLS and CDR2 is YYNGEE in the germline V gene. CDR3 coding DNA: TGTGCCAGCAGCCAAGCCGGGACAGGGAATGAAAAACTGTTTTTT. Protein product: CASSQAGTGNEKLFF.

This clonotype was detected many times. V is TRBV9 and J is TRBJ2-3; TRBD2 matches 9 bases. The CDR3 loop spans 18 amino acids. Germline-derived CDR1 and CDR2 are SGDLS and YYNGEE. V lost 4 bases and J lost 0; bases outside the gene matches: 12. CDR3 sequence reads: CASSLGSAGGPSTDTQYF. DNA of the CDR3: TGTGCCAGCAGCCTTGGGTCTGCGGGGGGGCCGAGCACAGATACGCAGTATTTT.

The chain employs TRBV9 and TRBJ2-4; D is undetermined. V was pared by 4 bases and J by 8 bases, with 13 bases between. The germline V gene encodes CDR1 SGDLS and CDR2 YYNGEE. This CDR3 has 13 amino acids. The CDR3 nucleotides read TGTGCCAGCAGCCCCCGAGTCCGGGACATTCAGTACTTC. It translates to CASSPRVRDIQYF. Drawing the rest from reference TRBV9 and TRBJ2-4, the complete variable domain is DSGVTQTPKHLITATGQRVTLRCSPRSGDLSVYWYQQSLDQGLQFLIQYYNGEERAKGNILERFSAQQFPDLHSELNLSSLELGDSALYFCASSPRVRDIQYFGAGTRLSVL.